The source of this T cell receptor (beta chain) is a study of tumor-infiltrating lymphocytes in primary liver carcinoma. Study background: Staged T1-T3 N0M0, the tumors had sizes that ranged from roughly 4 to 10 cm across.

Looked up from germline, CDR1 is SGHAT and CDR2 is FQNNGV. The V and J ends lost 1 base and 1 base respectively, with 11 bases between them. This CDR3 comprises 17 residues. Turning to this clonotype: Its antigen remains unidentified. This may be a read error: a much more frequent sequence differs by one nucleotide.

Taking about 18-32 mg of unsorted bulk tissue, the authors co-extracted RNA and DNA. Those patients suffered from chronic HBV infection and were treatment-naive. Study observations and caveats: The difference in top-250-clone fraction between tumors and blood was significant, favoring tumors (p = 0.039).

Starting material of approximately 500 ng total RNA yielded TCR beta cDNA via a constant-region primer. Nested multiplex PCR, run for three rounds with slightly modified ARM-PCR, yielded TCR beta libraries. The first two PCR rounds used TRBV1-TRBV30 forward primers with a C-beta reverse primer, nine to ten cycles each. A single record per CDR3 protein comes from TCRdb applying MiXCR to the multiplex PCR reads. Of about 75,000 distinct CDR3 sequences in the sample, around 66% were seen once. The sequencing sample was made of tumor-adjacent normal liver tissue. The rearrangement links TRBV11-2 to TRBJ2-6; D gene unclear. This receptor was identified in a man in his forties with primary liver carcinoma and hepatitis B virus infection. The CDR3 is CASSLGASPSGANVLTF. The CDR3 DNA is TGTGCCAGCAGCTTAGGCGCCAGTCCGTCTGGGGCCAACGTCCTGACTTTC.